The 30 T cell receptor beta chains below were found in one sample sequenced in a study of cytomegalovirus exposure and HLA in healthy donors. The PCR employed 60 Vbeta primers together with 13 Jbeta primers. Libraries were prepared by immunoSEQ multiplex PCR; TCRdb keeps only in-frame clonotypes and omits some of them. The sample yields around 150,000 clones, approximately 70% seen once. Sequenced material: PBMCs. These receptors were taken from a human donor in good health.

V and J are TRBV9 and TRBJ1-3; D gene unclear. V lost 0 bases and J lost 2, with 15 bases in between. Germline V gene sequence: CDR1 SGDLS, CDR2 YYNGEE. The CDR3 contains 17 residues. The CDR3 region has the DNA TGTGCCAGCAGCGTAGGAAAAGCGGGTACTCCTGGAAACACCATATATTTT. Translation gives CASSVGKAGTPGNTIYF.

The gene calls are TRBV27 and TRBJ2-1; 7 nucleotides line up with TRBD2. This CDR3 spans 16 amino acids. V trimming: 6 bases; J trimming: 2 bases; junction bases outside the gene matches: 10. CDR1 and CDR2 from the germline V gene are MNHEY and SMNVEV (reference sequence). The CDR3 bases are TGTGCCAGCAGGCTGGGGGGGGGACCCACCTACAATGAGCAGTTCTTC. As protein: CASRLGGGPTYNEQFF.

This clone was seen just once. The chain links TRBV5-5 to TRBJ2-7; a possible D gene is TRBD2 (5 bases). This CDR3 spans 14 amino acids. The V gene lost 2 bases and the J gene lost 0 bases, with 9 bases spanning the gap. From germline, CDR1 is SGHKS and CDR2 YYEKEE (reference sequence). The CDR3, as DNA: TGTGCCAGCAGCTTTACGGGGTTCTCCTACGAGCAGTACTTC. Residues: CASSFTGFSYEQYF.

V and J are TRBV10-3 and TRBJ2-3, with 13 bases lining up with TRBD2. There are 14 residues in the CDR3. Germline CDR1 is ENHRY and CDR2 is SYGVKD. Trimming cost V 8 bases and J 6 bases; bases outside gene matches: 5. CDR3 sequence reads: CAIGGLAGVDTQYF. Written as DNA, the CDR3 is TGTGCCATCGGAGGACTAGCGGGGGTGGATACGCAGTATTTT.

The V call is TRBV27, the J call TRBJ1-5; a possible D gene is TRBD1 (6 bases). Germline V gene sequence: CDR1 MNHEY, CDR2 SMNVEV (reference sequence). The CDR3 contains 16 residues. V was clipped by 6 bases and J by 3 bases, with 18 bases between them. CDR3 in DNA: TGTGCCAGCAGACTACAGGGATTTGGGGACAATCAGCCCCAGCATTTT. This codes for CASRLQGFGDNQPQHF.

V usage is TRBV7-6 and J usage is TRBJ1-3; no clear D gene. Germline CDR1 is SGHVS and CDR2 is FNYEAQ. CDR3 size: 14 residues. V lost 5 bases, J lost 0 bases, and 8 bases lay in between. The CDR3 reads CASSRISSGNTIYF. The DNA of the CDR3 is TGTGCCAGCAGCCGTATTAGCTCTGGAAACACCATATATTTT.

Remarks on this clone: Compared with germline, one end of the junction differs, possibly owing to a read error. The CDR3 DNA follows: TGCGCCAGCAGCTTGGGTGGAGCGGGGCAAGAGACCCAGCACTTC. Protein sequence: CASSLGGAGQETQHF. The rearrangement joins TRBV5-1 to TRBJ2-5; 7 bases match TRBD2. In germline, CDR1 is SGHRS, CDR2 YFSETQ. The CDR3 loop spans 15 amino acids.

The chain recombines TRBV15 with TRBJ2-7; D remains ambiguous. V was pared by 0 bases and J by 0 bases, with 9 bases between. This CDR3 has 15 amino acids. Germline V gives CDR1 LNHNV, CDR2 YYDKDF (reference sequence). CDR3 region: CATSRDLAYSYEQYF. The CDR3 region has the DNA TGTGCCACCAGCAGAGATCTCGCCTACTCCTACGAGCAGTACTTC.

The V call is TRBV6-1, the J call TRBJ2-7; D may be TRBD1 (6 bases). CDR1 MNHNS and CDR2 SASEGT come from the germline V gene. The germline V and J ends were trimmed by 8 bases and 5 bases, with 13 bases remaining between them. This CDR3 region has 12 residues. The CDR3 spells CASRNRVNEQYF. In DNA form, the CDR3 reads TGTGCCAGCCGGAACAGGGTGAACGAGCAGTACTTC.

V gene TRBV6-6 combines with J gene TRBJ1-1; perhaps TRBD1 as D (6 bases). The CDR3 is 13 residues long. V was trimmed by 6 bases and J by 6 bases, leaving 14 bases between them. CDR1 and CDR2 from the germline V gene are MNHNY and SVGAGI (reference sequence). The CDR3: CASSLGGAAEAFF. The CDR3 region has the DNA TGTGCCAGCAGCCTGGGGGGGGCGGCTGAAGCTTTCTTT.

This sequence joins TRBV2 and TRBJ1-1; no firm D call. CDR3 length: 11 residues. Trimming stripped 6 bases from V and 6 bases from J, with 8 bases between. CDR1 SNHLY and CDR2 FYNNEI come from the germline V gene. Here the CDR3 reads CASSDGAEAFF. CDR3 nucleotides: TGTGCCAGCAGCGACGGGGCTGAAGCTTTCTTT.

J is TRBJ2-6 and V is TRBV19; TRBD1 is a possible D gene (6 bases). CDR1 LNHDA and CDR2 SQIVND come from the germline V gene (reference sequence). The germline V and J ends were trimmed by 6 bases and 0 bases, with 21 bases remaining between them. The CDR3 has 19 residues. CDR3 sequence (DNA): TGTGCCAGTAGCAGCCTCGCTCAGGACAGATTCTCTGGGGCCAACGTCCTGACTTTC. Translated, it gives CASSSLAQDRFSGANVLTF.

This clone was seen more than once but under ten times. The rearrangement links TRBV10-1 to TRBJ1-4; D not certain. V was clipped by 1 base and J by 14 bases, with 14 bases between them. The length of the CDR3 is 13 residues. Per germline, CDR1 WNHNN and CDR2 SYGVQD (reference sequence). CDR3 nucleotide sequence: TGCGCCAGCAGTGAGTTGCTTGGCGGAAGCCTGTTTTTT. It specifies CASSELLGGSLFF.

The rearrangement links TRBV15 to TRBJ2-2, with D unresolved. This CDR3 region has 14 residues. Germline CDR1 is LNHNV and CDR2 is YYDKDF (reference sequence). The V end was cut by 0 bases, the J end by 13 bases, with 15 bases between. The CDR3 here is CATSRDQERPRLFF. In DNA form, the CDR3 reads TGTGCCACCAGCAGAGATCAGGAAAGGCCCCGGCTGTTTTTT.

The chain carries TRBV5-1 and TRBJ2-5; TRBD1 matches 8 bases. CDR1 and CDR2 from the germline V gene are SGHRS and YFSETQ. The V gene end was trimmed by 1 base and the J gene end by 5 bases; junction bases not matched to a gene: 7. The CDR3 has 15 amino acids. CDR3 amino acids: CASSLLPGGGETQYF. DNA for the CDR3: TGCGCCAGCAGCTTGCTCCCAGGGGGCGGCGAGACCCAGTACTTC.

The genes are TRBV9 and TRBJ2-5; D is possibly TRBD2 (6 bases). CDR3 size: 15 residues. Germline CDR1 is SGDLS and CDR2 is YYNGEE. V lost 0 bases, J lost 5 bases, and 14 bases lay in between. The CDR3 nucleotides are TGTGCCAGCAGCGTAGCTGAGGGGACTCGGGAGACCCAGTACTTC. It translates to CASSVAEGTRETQYF.

This clone was counted a single time. This chain joins TRBV19 and TRBJ1-5, with a weak D call TRBD1 (5 bases). Germline V gene sequence: CDR1 LNHDA, CDR2 SQIVND (reference sequence). This CDR3 is 12 amino acids long. The ends were cut back, 4 bases at V and 7 bases at J, with 8 bases in the middle. Here the CDR3 DNA reads TGTGCCAGTAGTAGGACACCGCAGCCCCAGCATTTT. This codes for CASSRTPQPQHF.

This sequence joins TRBV5-1 and TRBJ2-2; tentative D call: TRBD1 (5 bases). This CDR3 comprises 13 residues. V was clipped by 4 bases and J by 3 bases, with 7 bases between them. Germline CDR1 reads SGHRS; CDR2 reads YFSETQ. The CDR3 here is CASSQGDTGELFF. Here the CDR3 DNA reads TGCGCCAGCAGCCAAGGGGACACCGGGGAGCTGTTTTTT. The whole variable domain, filled in from reference TRBV5-1 and TRBJ2-2, reads KAGVTQTPRYLIKTRGQQVTLSCSPISGHRSVSWYQQTPGQGLQFLFEYFSETQRNKGNFPGRFSGRQFSNSRSEMNVSTLELGDSALYLCASSQGDTGELFFGEGSRLTVL.

The chain is built from TRBV5-4 and TRBJ1-1, with D perhaps TRBD1 (5 bases). The CDR3 totals 14 residues. Germline V gives CDR1 SGHNT, CDR2 YYREEE (reference sequence). The V and J ends lost 4 bases and 7 bases respectively, with 17 bases between them. CDR3 in DNA: TGTGCCAGCAGCCCGCTGGGGCTATCCAATGAAGCTTTCTTT. This translates into CASSPLGLSNEAFF.

The V gene is TRBV10-3, the J gene TRBJ2-2; D call uncertain. V was trimmed by 8 bases and J by 2 bases, leaving 9 bases between them. CDR1 is ENHRY, CDR2 SYGVKD, per germline. The CDR3 loop spans 13 amino acids. Here the CDR3 reads CAIQEPNTGELFF. In DNA, the CDR3 is TGTGCCATCCAGGAACCCAACACCGGGGAGCTGTTTTTT.

J is TRBJ1-2 and V is TRBV5-6; 10 bases map to TRBD1. Germline V gene lookup returns CDR1 SGHDT and CDR2 YYEEEE. The CDR3 consists of 15 residues. V gave up 5 bases and J gave up 8 bases; unmatched junction bases: 12. CDR3 in DNA: TGTGCCAGCAGGCACGGGACAGGGGTATCTTTCGGCTACACCTTC. This translates into CASRHGTGVSFGYTF.

This clone was found a few times. This chain joins TRBV7-3 and TRBJ1-1; D is possibly TRBD1 (5 bases). The CDR3 totals 13 residues. Trimming removed 4 bases at V and 0 bases at J, with 6 bases between. Looked up from germline, CDR1 is SGHTA and CDR2 is FQGTGA. DNA of the CDR3: TGTGCCAGCAGCTCGACAGTGAACACTGAAGCTTTCTTT. This gives the protein CASSSTVNTEAFF.

The chain recombines TRBV7-8 with TRBJ2-4; 10 bases line up with TRBD2. The CDR3 is 19 amino acids. V was pared by 1 base and J by 6 bases, with 15 bases of the junction left unmatched. The V gene's germline CDR1 is SGHVS and CDR2 FQNEAQ. The CDR3 DNA reads as TGTGCCAGCAGCTTAGACGAGCGGGAGGGCCAGGAGGGGGTAAACATTCAGTACTTC. Translation: CASSLDEREGQEGVNIQYF.

The chain recombines TRBV5-4 with TRBJ2-7; D uncertain. Trimming stripped 1 base from V and 4 bases from J, with 12 bases between. From germline, CDR1 is SGHNT and CDR2 YYREEE (reference sequence). This CDR3 contains 14 residues. The CDR3 DNA reads as TGTGCCAGCAGCTTGATTGCGGCTCCTTACGAGCAGTACTTC. Translated: CASSLIAAPYEQYF.

CDR3 amino acids: CASSLSEGLNSPLHF. CDR3 sequence (DNA): TGTGCCAGCAGTTTATCGGAGGGGCTGAATTCACCCCTCCACTTT. V usage is TRBV27 and J usage is TRBJ1-6; the D gene is possibly TRBD1 (5 bases). V lost 0 bases and J 7 bases, leaving 10 bases between the germline ends. The CDR3 extends over 15 amino acids. CDR1 is MNHEY and CDR2 is SMNVEV in the germline V gene (reference sequence).

This rearrangement joins TRBV5-1 to TRBJ1-1; the D is unclear. V was shortened by 0 bases and J by 5 bases, with 11 bases between the two germline ends. The germline V gene has CDR1 SGHRS and CDR2 YFSETQ. The CDR3 has 14 residues. CDR3 DNA sequence: TGCGCCAGCAGCTTGGTAGAGAGACTTACTGAAGCTTTCTTT. Translated: CASSLVERLTEAFF.

This clone was seen a handful of times. This rearrangement joins TRBV15 to TRBJ2-2; D is possibly TRBD1 (5 bases). The V and J ends lost 4 bases and 7 bases respectively, with 13 bases between them. Germline loops: CDR1 LNHNV, CDR2 YYDKDF (reference sequence). The CDR3 is 14 amino acids. The CDR3 bases are TGTGCCACCAGCACGACACAGGTTCACGGGGAGCTGTTTTTT. This sequence encodes CATSTTQVHGELFF.

The chain uses TRBV19 and TRBJ2-3, with unresolved D. Germline V CDR1 and CDR2: LNHDA, SQIVND (reference sequence). V was trimmed by 6 bases and J by 3 bases, leaving 7 bases between them. The CDR3 totals 12 residues. CDR3 sequence reads: CASSPTTDTQYF. CDR3 in DNA: TGTGCCAGTAGCCCCACAACAGATACGCAGTATTTT.

The chain uses TRBV4-1 and TRBJ1-1, with D unresolved. The CDR3 is made up of 15 amino acids. V was shortened by 0 bases and J by 7 bases, with 15 bases between the two germline ends. Germline lookup yields CDR1 MGHRA and CDR2 YSYEKL. The CDR3 DNA follows: TGCGCCAGCAGCCAAGATAGCGAGTTGGGTTATGAAGCTTTCTTT. Its protein product is CASSQDSELGYEAFF.

This clone occurred once. The chain combines TRBV19 with TRBJ1-5; TRBD1 matches at 9 bases. V shed 1 base, J shed 6 bases, and the junction held 7 bases outside the gene matches. Germline CDR1 is LNHDA and CDR2 is SQIVND (reference sequence). The CDR3 runs to 16 residues. CDR3 sequence: CASSIVADRGAQPQHF. The DNA of the CDR3 is TGTGCCAGTAGTATAGTGGCGGACAGGGGAGCTCAGCCCCAGCATTTT. Full variable domain (missing parts from reference TRBV19 and TRBJ1-5): DGGITQSPKYLFRKEGQNVTLSCEQNLNHDAMYWYRQDPGQGLRLIYYSQIVNDFQKGDIAEGYSVSREKKESFPLTVTSAQKNPTAFYLCASSIVADRGAQPQHFGDGTRLSIL.